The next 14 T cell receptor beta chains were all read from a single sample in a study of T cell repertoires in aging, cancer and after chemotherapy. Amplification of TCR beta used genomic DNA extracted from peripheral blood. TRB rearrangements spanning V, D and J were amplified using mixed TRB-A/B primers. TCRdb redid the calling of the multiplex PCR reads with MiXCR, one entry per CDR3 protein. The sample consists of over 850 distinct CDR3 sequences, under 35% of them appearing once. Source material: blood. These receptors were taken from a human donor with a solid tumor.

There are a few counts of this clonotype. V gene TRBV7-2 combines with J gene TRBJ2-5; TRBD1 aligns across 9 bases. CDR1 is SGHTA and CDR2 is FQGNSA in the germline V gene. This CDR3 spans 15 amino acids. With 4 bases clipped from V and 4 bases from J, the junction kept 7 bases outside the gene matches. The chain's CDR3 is CASSSQGAPGETQYF. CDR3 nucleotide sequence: TGTGCCAGCAGCTCACAGGGGGCGCCGGGAGAGACCCAGTACTTC.

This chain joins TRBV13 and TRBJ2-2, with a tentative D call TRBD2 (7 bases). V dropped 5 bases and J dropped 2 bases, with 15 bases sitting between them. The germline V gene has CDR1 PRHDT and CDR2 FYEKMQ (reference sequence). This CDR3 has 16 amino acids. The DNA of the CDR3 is TGTGCCAGCAGCAGTGGGGCGGGGGCCAACACCGGGGAGCTGTTTTTT. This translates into CASSSGAGANTGELFF. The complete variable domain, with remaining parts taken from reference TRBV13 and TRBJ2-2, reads AAGVIQSPRHLIKEKRETATLKCYPIPRHDTVYWYQQGPGQDPQFLISFYEKMQSDKGSIPDRFSAQQFSDYHSELNMSSLELGDSALYFCASSSGAGANTGELFFGEGSRLTVL.

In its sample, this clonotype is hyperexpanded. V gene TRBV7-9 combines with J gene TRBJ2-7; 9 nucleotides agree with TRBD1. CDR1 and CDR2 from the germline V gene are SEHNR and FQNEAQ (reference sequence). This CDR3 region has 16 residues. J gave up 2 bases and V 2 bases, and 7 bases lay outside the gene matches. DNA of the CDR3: TGTGCCAGCAGCTTAAAATCAGGGACAGGGACCTACGAGCAGTACTTC. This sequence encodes CASSLKSGTGTYEQYF.

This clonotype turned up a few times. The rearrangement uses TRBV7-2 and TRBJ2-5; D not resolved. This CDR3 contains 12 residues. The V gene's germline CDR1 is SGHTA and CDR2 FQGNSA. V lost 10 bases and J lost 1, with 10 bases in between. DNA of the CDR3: TGTGCCACCCATCCGGCCCAAGAGACCCAGTACTTC. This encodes CATHPAQETQYF. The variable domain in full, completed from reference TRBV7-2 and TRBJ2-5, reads GAGVSQSPSNKVTEKGKDVELRCDPISGHTALYWYRQSLGQGLEFLIYFQGNSAPDKSGLPSDRFSAERTGGSVSTLTIQRTQQEDSAVYLCATHPAQETQYFGPGTRLLVL.

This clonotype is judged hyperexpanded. CDR3 residues: CASSPGQSSYNEQFF. Written as DNA, the CDR3 is TGTGCCAGCAGCCCGGGACAGAGCTCCTACAATGAGCAGTTCTTC. This chain uses TRBV6-1 with TRBJ2-1, with TRBD1 matching over 7 bases. V gave up 6 bases and J gave up 0 bases; unmatched junction bases: 5. Germline assignment: CDR1 MNHNS and CDR2 SASEGT. CDR3 length: 15 amino acids.

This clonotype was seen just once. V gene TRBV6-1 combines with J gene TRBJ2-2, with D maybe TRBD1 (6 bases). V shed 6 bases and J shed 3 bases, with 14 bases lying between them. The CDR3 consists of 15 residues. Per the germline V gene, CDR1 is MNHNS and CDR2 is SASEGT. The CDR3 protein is CASRGTGMDTGELFF. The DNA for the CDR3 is TGTGCCAGCAGGGGAACAGGGATGGACACCGGGGAGCTGTTTTTT.

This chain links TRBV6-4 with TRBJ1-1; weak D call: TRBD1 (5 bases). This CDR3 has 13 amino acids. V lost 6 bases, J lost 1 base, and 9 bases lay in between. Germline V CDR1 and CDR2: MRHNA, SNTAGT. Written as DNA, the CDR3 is TGTGCCAGCAGCGTACAGGAGAACACTGAAGCTTTCTTT. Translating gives CASSVQENTEAFF.

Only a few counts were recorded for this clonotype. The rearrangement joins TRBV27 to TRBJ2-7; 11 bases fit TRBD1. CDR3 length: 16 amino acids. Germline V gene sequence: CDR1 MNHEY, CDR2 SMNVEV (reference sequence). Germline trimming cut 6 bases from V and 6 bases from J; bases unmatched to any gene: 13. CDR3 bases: TGTGCCAGCAGCTCTTCGGGGGGACAGGGGGTTAGCGAGCAGTACTTC. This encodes CASSSSGGQGVSEQYF.

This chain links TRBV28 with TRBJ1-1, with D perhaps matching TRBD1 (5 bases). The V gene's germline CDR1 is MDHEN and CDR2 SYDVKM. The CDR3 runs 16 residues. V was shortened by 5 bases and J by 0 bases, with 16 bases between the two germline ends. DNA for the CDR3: TGTGCCAGCAGTCCGACTAGTGGGGCGATGAACACTGAAGCTTTCTTT. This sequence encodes CASSPTSGAMNTEAFF.

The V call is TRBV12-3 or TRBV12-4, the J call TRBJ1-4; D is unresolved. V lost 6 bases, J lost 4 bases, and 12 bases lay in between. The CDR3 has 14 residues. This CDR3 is CASRRREFNEKLFF. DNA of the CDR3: TGTGCCAGCAGAAGGCGCGAATTTAATGAAAAACTGTTTTTT.

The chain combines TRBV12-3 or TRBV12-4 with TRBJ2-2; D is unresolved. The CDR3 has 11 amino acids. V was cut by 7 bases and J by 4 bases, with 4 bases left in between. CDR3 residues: CASTLTGELFF. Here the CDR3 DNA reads TGTGCCAGCACCCTCACCGGGGAGCTGTTTTTT.

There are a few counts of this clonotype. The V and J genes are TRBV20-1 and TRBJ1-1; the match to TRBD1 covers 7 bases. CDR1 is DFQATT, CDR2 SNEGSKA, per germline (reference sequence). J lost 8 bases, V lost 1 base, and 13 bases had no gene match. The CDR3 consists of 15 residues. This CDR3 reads CSARAPRTGPGEAFF. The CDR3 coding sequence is TGCAGTGCTAGAGCCCCGCGGACAGGCCCGGGGGAAGCTTTCTTT.

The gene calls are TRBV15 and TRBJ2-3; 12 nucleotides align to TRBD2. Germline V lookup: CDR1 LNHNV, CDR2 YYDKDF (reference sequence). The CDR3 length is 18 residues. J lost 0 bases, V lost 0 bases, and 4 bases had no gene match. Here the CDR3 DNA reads TGTGCCACCAGCAGAGATCGAGGACTAGCGGGGAGCACAGATACGCAGTATTTT. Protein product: CATSRDRGLAGSTDTQYF.

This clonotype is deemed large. CDR3 sequence: CSAADRMSNSPLHF. Written as DNA, the CDR3 is TGCAGTGCAGCTGACAGGATGTCGAATTCACCCCTCCACTTT. The chain combines TRBV20-1 with TRBJ1-6, with D maybe TRBD1 (6 bases). Trimming removed 6 bases from V and 7 bases from J, with 16 bases in between. The CDR3 extends over 14 amino acids. CDR1 and CDR2 from the germline V gene are DFQATT and SNEGSKA (reference sequence).